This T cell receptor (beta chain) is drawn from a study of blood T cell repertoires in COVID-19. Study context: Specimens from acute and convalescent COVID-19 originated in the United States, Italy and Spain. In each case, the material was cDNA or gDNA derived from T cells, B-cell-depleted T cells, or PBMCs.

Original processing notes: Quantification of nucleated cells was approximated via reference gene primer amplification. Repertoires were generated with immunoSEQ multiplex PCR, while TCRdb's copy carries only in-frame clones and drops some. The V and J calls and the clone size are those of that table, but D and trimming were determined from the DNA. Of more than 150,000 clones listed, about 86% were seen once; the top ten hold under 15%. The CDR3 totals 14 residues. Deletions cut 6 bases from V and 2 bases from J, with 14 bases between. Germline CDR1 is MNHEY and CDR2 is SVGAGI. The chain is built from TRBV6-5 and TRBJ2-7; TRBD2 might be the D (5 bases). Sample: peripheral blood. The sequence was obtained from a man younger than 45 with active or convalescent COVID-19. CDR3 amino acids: CASRTGLSTYEQYF. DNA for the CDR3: TGTGCCAGCAGAACCGGACTTTCGACCTACGAGCAGTACTTC.